The 21 T cell receptor beta chains below all came from one sample that was sequenced in a study of T cell responses to AZD1222 COVID-19 vaccine. Repertoires were generated with immunoSEQ multiplex PCR, while TCRdb's copy carries only in-frame clones and drops some. The profile shows under 85,000 clones, about nine tenths of them singletons. The input for sequencing was peripheral blood, taken on day 0 of AZD1222 vaccination. These receptors were obtained from an adult in good health.

This CDR3 is CACTRSGTPEEQFF. The DNA for the CDR3 is TGTGCCTGTACACGATCCGGGACCCCGGAAGAGCAGTTCTTC. The chain recombines TRBV30 with TRBJ2-1, with D perhaps matching TRBD1 or TRBD2 (5 bases each). This CDR3 spans 14 amino acids. CDR1 is GTSNPN and CDR2 is SVGIG in the germline V gene (reference sequence). V lost 6 bases, J lost 10 bases, and 22 bases lay in between.

The chain joins TRBV27 to TRBJ2-3; no clear D gene. Germline CDR1 is MNHEY and CDR2 is SMNVEV (reference sequence). Trimming cost V 11 bases and J 4 bases, with 19 bases left between them. The CDR3 consists of 14 residues. Here the CDR3 DNA reads TGTGCCTCCACCGCCAGGCCGTGGGCAGATACGCAGTATTTT. Its protein product is CASTARPWADTQYF.

The V call is TRBV9, the J call TRBJ2-3; 13 nucleotides match TRBD2. CDR3 size: 14 residues. J lost 9 bases, V lost 4 bases, and 5 bases had no gene match. Germline V gene sequence: CDR1 SGDLS, CDR2 YYNGEE. CDR3 sequence: CASSRGLAGDTQYF. The CDR3, as DNA: TGTGCCAGCAGCCGCGGACTAGCGGGAGACACGCAGTATTTT. Together with reference TRBV9 and TRBJ2-3, the CDR3 gives the full variable domain: DSGVTQTPKHLITATGQRVTLRCSPRSGDLSVYWYQQSLDQGLQFLIQYYNGEERAKGNILERFSAQQFPDLHSELNLSSLELGDSALYFCASSRGLAGDTQYFGPGTRLTVL.

This clone was detected only a few times. V is TRBV9 and J is TRBJ2-1, with a tentative D call TRBD1 (6 bases). Germline CDR1 is SGDLS and CDR2 is YYNGEE. Trimming shortened V by 4 bases and J by 1 base, and 12 bases separated the two germline ends. The CDR3 contains 15 residues. DNA for the CDR3: TGTGCCAGCAGCCCGCAGGGGAATTCCTACAATGAGCAGTTCTTC. It yields the protein CASSPQGNSYNEQFF.

This clone was seen a few times. V usage is TRBV6-5 and J usage is TRBJ1-2; possibly TRBD1 for D (6 bases). The CDR3 length is 15 residues. V shed 3 bases and J shed 1 base, with 12 bases lying between them. Germline V gene lookup returns CDR1 MNHEY and CDR2 SVGAGI. The CDR3 protein is CASSYSKGGNYGYTF. In nucleotides, the CDR3 is TGTGCCAGCAGTTATTCGAAGGGGGGTAACTATGGCTACACCTTC.

This clone was recorded only once. The chain recombines TRBV11-3 with TRBJ2-2; 8 bases agree with TRBD1. V lost 5 bases and J lost 4; bases outside the gene matches: 9. This CDR3 is built from 16 residues. CDR1 and CDR2 from the germline V gene are SGHNT and YENEEA. In nucleotides, the CDR3 is TGTGCCAGCAGCAGACAGGGGACAGTGGGCACCGGGGAGCTGTTTTTT. The encoded protein is CASSRQGTVGTGELFF.

This chain connects TRBV29-1 to TRBJ1-1; D not resolved. The CDR3 length is 12 residues. The V gene's germline CDR1 is SQVTM and CDR2 ANQGSEA. Trimming removed 7 bases at V and 1 base at J, with 10 bases between. Written as DNA, the CDR3 is TGCAGCGCGAAGCGTAAGAACACTGAAGCTTTCTTT. Translated: CSAKRKNTEAFF.

The chain couples TRBV11-3 to TRBJ2-7; D is possibly TRBD1 (5 bases). V lost 3 bases to trimming and J lost 6 bases, with 12 bases between them. The CDR3 is made up of 13 amino acids. Germline-derived CDR1 and CDR2 are SGHNT and YENEEA. In DNA, the CDR3 is TGTGCCAGCAGCTTGGGTCAGGGAACCGAGCAGTACTTC. This sequence encodes CASSLGQGTEQYF.

The chain links TRBV7-9 to TRBJ1-2; possible D gene TRBD1, 6 bases. The V gene's germline CDR1 is SEHNR and CDR2 FQNEAQ (reference sequence). The CDR3 has 16 amino acids. V lost 5 bases, J lost 6 bases, and 22 bases lay in between. The CDR3 loop reads CASSRTPRGAGDGYTF. The CDR3 DNA sequence: TGTGCCAGCAGCCGAACCCCACGGGGGGCCGGTGATGGCTACACCTTC.

V usage is TRBV14 and J usage is TRBJ2-3; perhaps TRBD2 as D (6 bases). The V gene's germline CDR1 is SGHDN and CDR2 FVKESK. This CDR3 contains 19 residues. Trimming stripped 3 bases from V and 7 bases from J, with 29 bases between. The CDR3 DNA sequence: TGTGCCAGCAGCCATCGCCTAGTTGGGGGACTCCCGCCCCGTTATACGCAGTATTTT. This sequence encodes CASSHRLVGGLPPRYTQYF.

A few counts support this clone. The V gene is TRBV29-1, the J gene TRBJ2-3; D might be TRBD1 (5 bases). The germline V gene encodes CDR1 SQVTM and CDR2 ANQGSEA. The CDR3 spans 14 residues. V lost 6 bases and J 3 bases, leaving 16 bases between the germline ends. CDR3 coding DNA: TGCAGCGTCCCGGACCGCAGGGTGACAGATACGCAGTATTTT. Its translation: CSVPDRRVTDTQYF.

This chain uses TRBV14 with TRBJ1-2, with D maybe TRBD1 (6 bases). V was shortened by 4 bases and J by 3 bases, with 12 bases between the two germline ends. The CDR3 has 14 residues. Germline assignment: CDR1 SGHDN and CDR2 FVKESK. CDR3 region: CASSPFAGDYGYTF. The CDR3 bases are TGTGCCAGCAGCCCCTTTGCAGGGGACTATGGCTACACCTTC.

The chain links TRBV30 to TRBJ1-6; the D is unclear. The CDR3 is 14 residues long. The germline V gene has CDR1 GTSNPN and CDR2 SVGIG (reference sequence). Trimming removed 1 base at V and 6 bases at J, with 10 bases between. CDR3 DNA sequence: TGTGCCTGGAGTGAGGGCTTGGGTAATTCACCCCTCCACTTT. Translation: CAWSEGLGNSPLHF.

The chain uses TRBV11-3 and TRBJ1-1, with unresolved D. In germline, CDR1 is SGHNT, CDR2 YENEEA. V shed 5 bases and J shed 4 bases, with 8 bases lying between them. The CDR3 totals 12 residues. This CDR3 reads CASSQGSTEAFF. The CDR3 region has the DNA TGTGCCAGCAGCCAAGGGAGCACTGAAGCTTTCTTT.

The gene calls are TRBV6-2 or TRBV6-3 and TRBJ1-5; D is unresolved. The germline V gene has CDR1 MNHEY and CDR2 SVGEGT. Between the trimmed V and J ends, which lost 1 base and 7 bases, there was a span of 11 bases. The CDR3 has 14 residues. The CDR3 DNA sequence: TGTGCCAGCAGTTACTATACAGCGGGGCAGCCCCAGCATTTT. Amino acid sequence: CASSYYTAGQPQHF.

This clone was detected a few times. The genes are TRBV7-2 and TRBJ1-2; D might be TRBD1 (6 bases). The V and J ends lost 5 bases and 0 bases respectively, with 10 bases between them. Germline V gives CDR1 SGHTA, CDR2 FQGNSA. The CDR3 has 14 residues. The chain's CDR3 is CASSPTGPNYGYTF. CDR3 DNA: TGTGCCAGCAGCCCGACAGGCCCTAACTATGGCTACACCTTC. The full variable domain, with the rest looked up from reference TRBV7-2 and TRBJ1-2, is GAGVSQSPSNKVTEKGKDVELRCDPISGHTALYWYRQSLGQGLEFLIYFQGNSAPDKSGLPSDRFSAERTGGSVSTLTIQRTQQEDSAVYLCASSPTGPNYGYTFGSGTRLTVV.

This chain connects TRBV19 to TRBJ1-5, with D perhaps TRBD1 (5 bases). The CDR3 length is 12 residues. Trimming cost V 9 bases and J 9 bases, with 15 bases left between them. Looked up from germline, CDR1 is LNHDA and CDR2 is SQIVND (reference sequence). The CDR3 protein is CASSQGAGPQHF. CDR3 DNA sequence: TGTGCCAGCTCTCAGGGTGCGGGGCCCCAGCATTTT.

V gene TRBV5-1 combines with J gene TRBJ1-1; D is unclear. Germline V gene sequence: CDR1 SGHRS, CDR2 YFSETQ. V gave up 6 bases and J gave up 3 bases, with 12 bases separating them. This CDR3 region has 13 residues. In DNA form, the CDR3 reads TGCGCCAGCAAACTCGAGGGCTACACTGAAGCTTTCTTT. Translated, it gives CASKLEGYTEAFF.

This clone turned up a few times. The chain couples TRBV6-5 to TRBJ1-4; D is unclear. The CDR3 has 15 amino acids. V lost 9 bases and J lost 0, with 14 bases in between. CDR1 and CDR2 from the germline V gene are MNHEY and SVGAGI. CDR3 in amino acids: CASSFNRATNEKLFF. The CDR3, as DNA: TGTGCCAGTTCTTTTAATCGGGCAACTAATGAAAAACTGTTTTTT.

The chain joins TRBV7-9 to TRBJ1-6, with D tentatively TRBD1 (5 bases). Germline V lookup: CDR1 SEHNR, CDR2 FQNEAQ (reference sequence). V was shortened by 1 base and J by 3 bases, with 7 bases between the two germline ends. This CDR3 is 15 amino acids long. The CDR3 region has the DNA TGTGCCAGCAGCTTAGGTACAGGCTATAATTCACCCCTCCACTTT. It codes for CASSLGTGYNSPLHF. The full variable domain, completed using reference TRBV7-9 and TRBJ1-6, is DTGVSQNPRHKITKRGQNVTFRCDPISEHNRLYWYRQTLGQGPEFLTYFQNEAQLEKSRLLSDRFSAERPKGSFSTLEIQRTEQGDSAMYLCASSLGTGYNSPLHFGNGTRLTVT.

This clone has only a few counts. The gene calls are TRBV11-2 and TRBJ1-3; D call uncertain. Trimming cost V 5 bases and J 0 bases, with 8 bases left between them. Germline CDR1 reads SGHAT; CDR2 reads FQNNGV. CDR3 length: 14 residues. The CDR3 protein is CASSLGISGNTIYF. CDR3 bases: TGTGCCAGCAGCCTTGGGATCTCTGGAAACACCATATATTTT.